The 30 T cell receptor beta chains given below trace back to one sample, sequenced in a study of OX40 agonist ivuxolimab in advanced cancers. Data came from immunoSEQ multiplex PCR; TCRdb stores just in-frame clones and leaves some out. This sample has under 55,000 clones, with approximately 85% found just once. Sequenced here: CD4+ or CD8+ T cells sorted from blood, sampled in a trial of the OX40 agonist ivuxolimab. The receptors originated from an adult with an advanced solid tumor such as melanoma, head and neck, liver or kidney cancer.

The chain employs TRBV2 and TRBJ2-3; D unclear. The CDR3 runs 14 residues. Trimming removed 7 bases at V and 2 bases at J, with 13 bases between. Germline-derived CDR1 and CDR2 are SNHLY and FYNNEI. CDR3 DNA: TGTGCCAGCAATACATACCGCCTCACAGATACGCAGTATTTT. Translating gives CASNTYRLTDTQYF.

CDR3 bases: TGTGCCAGCAGTGAACGGGTCACTAGCAGGTTGATGGATGAGCAGTTCTTC. This gives the protein CASSERVTSRLMDEQFF. The V gene is TRBV2, the J gene TRBJ2-1; possibly TRBD2 for D (6 bases). Germline values: CDR1 SNHLY, CDR2 FYNNEI. There are 17 residues in the CDR3. V was cut by 2 bases and J by 8 bases, with 22 bases left in between. Combining the CDR3 with reference TRBV2 and TRBJ2-1 gives the whole variable domain EPEVTQTPSHQVTQMGQEVILRCVPISNHLYFYWYRQILGQKVEFLVSFYNNEISEKSEIFDDQFSVERPDGSNFTLKIRSTKLEDSAMYFCASSERVTSRLMDEQFFGPGTRLTVL.

The chain links TRBV6-5 to TRBJ2-1; the match to TRBD1 covers 11 bases. Trimming removed 5 bases from V and 12 bases from J; junction bases left unmatched: 9. Germline CDR1 MNHEY, CDR2 SVGAGI. The length of the CDR3 is 14 residues. In nucleotides, the CDR3 is TGTGCCAGCAGTCCCGGGACAGGGGGTAATAGGCAGTTCTTC. Protein product: CASSPGTGGNRQFF.

CDR3 in amino acids: CASSSPSGGSYSPLHF. The CDR3 nucleotides read TGTGCCAGCAGCTCCCCGTCAGGGGGCTCATATTCACCCCTCCACTTT. The J gene is TRBJ1-6, the V gene TRBV27, with 8 bases lining up with TRBD1. CDR1 is MNHEY and CDR2 is SMNVEV in the germline V gene (reference sequence). V trimming: 6 bases; J trimming: 8 bases; junction bases outside the gene matches: 12. CDR3 length equals 16 residues.

This chain uses TRBV10-2 with TRBJ2-7; possibly TRBD2 for D (6 bases). V dropped 4 bases and J dropped 4 bases, with 14 bases sitting between them. This CDR3 has 14 residues. Germline lookup yields CDR1 WSHSY and CDR2 SAAADI. CDR3: CASSGNSGTYEQYF. The CDR3 bases are TGCGCCAGCAGTGGTAATAGCGGAACGTACGAGCAGTACTTC.

The chain couples TRBV29-1 to TRBJ1-1, with a tentative D call TRBD1 (6 bases). V lost 7 bases, J lost 1 base, and 10 bases lay in between. Germline CDR1 SQVTM, CDR2 ANQGSEA. This CDR3 spans 12 amino acids. Written as DNA, the CDR3 is TGCAGCGCACAGGGTGGGAACACTGAAGCTTTCTTT. As protein: CSAQGGNTEAFF.

This chain's CDR3 is CASRATAGGAYEQYF. CDR3 DNA: TGTGCCAGCAGGGCAACAGCGGGGGGGGCCTACGAGCAGTACTTC. The chain carries TRBV6-6 and TRBJ2-7; TRBD2 aligns across 10 bases. The CDR3 spans 15 residues. The junction had 7 bases not matched to a gene; V was cut back by 6 bases and J by 2 bases. The germline V gene encodes CDR1 MNHNY and CDR2 SVGAGI (reference sequence).

The chain combines TRBV15 with TRBJ1-4, with D maybe TRBD1 (6 bases). Germline loops: CDR1 LNHNV, CDR2 YYDKDF (reference sequence). V shed 4 bases and J shed 8 bases, with 11 bases lying between them. CDR3 length: 13 residues. CDR3 loop: CATSKQGFEKLFF. The CDR3 DNA sequence: TGTGCCACCAGCAAACAGGGTTTCGAAAAACTGTTTTTT.

This chain links TRBV2 with TRBJ1-5; D might be TRBD1 (6 bases). Germline CDR1 SNHLY, CDR2 FYNNEI. Trimming cost V 5 bases and J 7 bases, with 6 bases left between them. The CDR3 has 11 amino acids. The CDR3 loop reads CASSTGQPQHF. CDR3 DNA sequence: TGTGCCAGCAGTACAGGGCAGCCCCAGCATTTT.

The V and J genes are TRBV9 and TRBJ2-3, with D possibly being TRBD1 (5 bases). The CDR3 runs 15 residues. Looked up from germline, CDR1 is SGDLS and CDR2 is YYNGEE. Trimming left V 3 bases short and J 1 base short, with 12 bases between. The CDR3 DNA sequence: TGTGCCAGCAGCGCCCAAGGACACGGCACAGATACGCAGTATTTT. Amino acids: CASSAQGHGTDTQYF.

In DNA, the CDR3 is TGTGCCAGCAGTGTAGACAGCGTCGAATCACCCCTCCACTTT. It yields the protein CASSVDSVESPLHF. J is TRBJ1-6 and V is TRBV2; D perhaps matches TRBD1 (5 bases). V was shortened by 4 bases and J by 10 bases, with 14 bases between the two germline ends. The CDR3 is 14 amino acids. Germline V gene sequence: CDR1 SNHLY, CDR2 FYNNEI.

This clone has just one count. The chain uses TRBV6-5 and TRBJ2-7; no reliable D call. The CDR3 runs 13 residues. Germline values: CDR1 MNHEY, CDR2 SVGAGI. Trimming pared 7 bases from V and 3 bases from J, leaving 13 bases between. CDR3: CASTIADGYEQYF. The CDR3 DNA is TGTGCCAGCACTATTGCGGACGGCTACGAGCAGTACTTC.

The CDR3 DNA reads as TGTGCCAGCAGCGTAGCTTTCGGGGAGCTGTTTTTT. Protein product: CASSVAFGELFF. V usage is TRBV9 and J usage is TRBJ2-2; no reliable D call. The CDR3 consists of 12 residues. Germline CDR1 is SGDLS and CDR2 is YYNGEE. Trimming removed 0 bases from V and 7 bases from J, with 4 bases in between.

The chain joins TRBV19 to TRBJ2-1, with 9 bases lining up with TRBD1. V lost 5 bases, J lost 7 bases, and 6 bases stayed unmatched. CDR3 length equals 14 residues. CDR1 LNHDA and CDR2 SQIVND come from the germline V gene (reference sequence). CDR3 in amino acids: CASSPRTGENEQFF. DNA for the CDR3: TGTGCCAGTAGTCCAAGGACAGGGGAGAATGAGCAGTTCTTC.

This sequence joins TRBV18 and TRBJ1-5; D possibly corresponds to TRBD1 (5 bases). This CDR3 region has 14 residues. The germline V gene encodes CDR1 KGHSH and CDR2 LQKENI. V was pared by 6 bases and J by 7 bases, with 16 bases between. The CDR3 sequence is CASSLRGDEQPQHF. CDR3 sequence (DNA): TGTGCCAGCTCGCTCCGGGGGGACGAGCAGCCCCAGCATTTT.

This chain uses TRBV20-1 with TRBJ2-5; D may be TRBD2 (5 bases). The germline gives CDR1 DFQATT, CDR2 SNEGSKA (reference sequence). The germline V and J ends were trimmed by 4 bases and 9 bases, with 12 bases remaining between them. This CDR3 spans 11 amino acids. The CDR3 sequence: CSANPTRSQYF. Written as DNA, the CDR3 is TGCAGTGCTAACCCCACTAGGTCCCAGTACTTC.

The CDR3 DNA sequence: TGTGCCAGTAGTAGCACAGGGGGCTACGGTTTGGGGAACACTGAAGCTTTCTTT. Amino acid sequence: CASSSTGGYGLGNTEAFF. The chain carries TRBV19 and TRBJ1-1, with 9 bases that match TRBD1. V lost 4 bases to trimming and J lost 1 base; unmatched junction nucleotides: 13. Germline V gene lookup returns CDR1 LNHDA and CDR2 SQIVND (reference sequence). This CDR3 has 18 residues.

The chain has TRBV6-1 and TRBJ2-1; D ambiguous. CDR1 and CDR2 from the germline V gene are MNHNS and SASEGT. V was trimmed by 6 bases and J by 12 bases, leaving 18 bases between them. This CDR3 has 13 amino acids. In nucleotides, the CDR3 is TGTGCCAGCAGCCTAACCCAGGATGCCCCGCAGTTCTTC. Its protein is CASSLTQDAPQFF.

The chain recombines TRBV5-4 with TRBJ1-1, with D possibly TRBD1 on 5 matching bases. Germline values: CDR1 SGHNT, CDR2 YYREEE (reference sequence). The CDR3 is made up of 13 amino acids. The ends were cut back, 1 base at V and 7 bases at J, with 11 bases in the middle. The CDR3 region is CASSLQGYNEAFF. The CDR3 DNA is TGTGCCAGCAGCTTGCAGGGATACAATGAAGCTTTCTTT.

The V gene is TRBV19, the J gene TRBJ1-2, with D unresolved. Per the germline V gene, CDR1 is LNHDA and CDR2 is SQIVND (reference sequence). CDR3 length equals 14 residues. Trimming took off 7 bases at V and 7 bases at J, with 19 bases between the two ends. In nucleotides, the CDR3 is TGTGCCAGTATTCCGGGCCCCGGAGCCACTGGCTACACCTTC. As protein: CASIPGPGATGYTF.

The rearrangement uses TRBV5-1 and TRBJ1-4, with no clear D. Deletions cut 0 bases from V and 7 bases from J, with 13 bases between. The CDR3 is made up of 15 amino acids. The germline gives CDR1 SGHRS, CDR2 YFSETQ. The CDR3 nucleotides read TGCGCCAGCAGCTTGGGTGTTGGGGTGACTGAAAAACTGTTTTTT. This sequence encodes CASSLGVGVTEKLFF.

This chain links TRBV15 with TRBJ2-3; perhaps TRBD1 as D (5 bases). Trimming stripped 0 bases from V and 1 base from J, with 8 bases between. Germline CDR1 LNHNV, CDR2 YYDKDF (reference sequence). The length of the CDR3 is 15 residues. The CDR3 spells CATSRELQGTDTQYF. CDR3 nucleotides: TGTGCCACCAGCAGAGAGTTACAGGGCACAGATACGCAGTATTTT.

This chain uses TRBV5-1 with TRBJ2-2; 8 bases are shared with TRBD1. Germline loops: CDR1 SGHRS, CDR2 YFSETQ. This CDR3 is 15 amino acids long. J lost 1 base, V lost 7 bases, and 6 bases had no gene match. The CDR3 DNA is TGCGCCAGCCGGTCCGGGACAGGGAACACCGGGGAGCTGTTTTTT. As protein: CASRSGTGNTGELFF.

V usage is TRBV6-5 and J usage is TRBJ1-2; TRBD1 matches at 8 bases. The CDR3 has 15 residues. Trimming at V came to 0 bases and at J to 4 bases, leaving 4 bases not matched to a gene. The germline V gene has CDR1 MNHEY and CDR2 SVGAGI. CDR3 coding DNA: TGTGCCAGCAGTTACTCCAGGACAGGGATCTATGGCTACACCTTC. Translated: CASSYSRTGIYGYTF.

The V gene is TRBV6-6, the J gene TRBJ1-5; D remains unclear. The germline CDR1 and CDR2 sequences are MNHNY and SVGAGI (reference sequence). This CDR3 spans 13 amino acids. V shed 6 bases and J shed 9 bases, with 15 bases lying between them. The CDR3 DNA sequence: TGTGCCAGCAGGCCGGACCTCATTTCGCCCCAGCATTTT. Amino acid sequence: CASRPDLISPQHF.

The V gene is TRBV5-4, the J gene TRBJ2-3; D is unclear. CDR1 is SGHNT and CDR2 is YYREEE in the germline V gene (reference sequence). This CDR3 spans 12 amino acids. Trimming took 4 bases from V and 3 from J, leaving 6 bases between them. The CDR3 reads CASSPDTDTQYF. CDR3 DNA sequence: TGTGCCAGCAGCCCCGATACAGATACGCAGTATTTT. Full variable domain (remainder filled in from reference TRBV5-4 and TRBJ2-3): ETGVTQSPTHLIKTRGQQVTLRCSSQSGHNTVSWYQQALGQGPQFIFQYYREEENGRGNFPPRFSGLQFPNYSSELNVNALELDDSALYLCASSPDTDTQYFGPGTRLTVL.

The J gene is TRBJ1-2, the V gene TRBV5-5; TRBD1 might be the D (5 bases). Germline CDR1 reads SGHKS; CDR2 reads YYEKEE (reference sequence). The CDR3 extends over 13 amino acids. The germline V and J ends were trimmed by 3 bases and 10 bases, with 16 bases remaining between them. The CDR3 sequence: CASSSTRTLDYTF. The CDR3 DNA reads TGTGCCAGCAGCTCGACTCGGACACTCGACTACACCTTC.

V usage is TRBV6-1 and J usage is TRBJ2-1; 7 bases map to TRBD1. This CDR3 has 14 amino acids. The J segment lost 8 bases and the V segment lost 0 bases, leaving 4 bases of the junction unmatched. Germline CDR1 MNHNS, CDR2 SASEGT. CDR3 protein: CASSEATGFHEQFF. DNA of the CDR3: TGTGCCAGCAGTGAAGCGACAGGGTTCCATGAGCAGTTCTTC.

The V and J genes are TRBV30 and TRBJ2-1, with 11 bases that match TRBD2. CDR1 GTSNPN and CDR2 SVGIG come from the germline V gene (reference sequence). Unmatched junction bases numbered 15, after V lost 8 bases and J lost 6 bases. There are 16 residues in the CDR3. The CDR3 is CARTLPLAGAPNEQFF. The DNA of the CDR3 is TGTGCCCGGACCCTTCCACTAGCGGGAGCGCCCAATGAGCAGTTCTTC.

J is TRBJ1-6 and V is TRBV5-6; D call uncertain. The CDR3 has 15 amino acids. Germline V gene sequence: CDR1 SGHDT, CDR2 YYEEEE. V lost 6 bases to trimming and J lost 1 base, with 11 bases between them. CDR3 DNA sequence: TGTGCCAGCACGAATTGGGGTTCCTATAATTCACCCCTCCACTTT. Its protein is CASTNWGSYNSPLHF.